This entry is about one TCR beta chain. Its binding antigen is unknown. Base qualities are not at hand, and no much larger clone is one base apart. At one collaborating source in Seattle, patients were enrolled during active infection and were followed longitudinally through the course of disease. Each collaborating institution followed its own protocols to collect whole blood in K2EDTA tubes. For TCRbeta analysis, collaborator samples were shipped as frozen whole blood, as isolated PBMCs, or as DNA extracted from either sample type. TCRbeta CDR3 regions were amplified from genomic DNA using the immunoSEQ Assay, a bias-controlled multiplex PCR. In the original analysis: Nucleated cell counts per sample were estimated from amplification of reference gene primers within the assay. To quantify the absolute abundance of each unique TCRbeta CDR3 rearrangement, sequence reads were collapsed and filtered. For each sample, productive Simpson clonality was calculated by taking the square root of Simpson's diversity index across productive rearrangements. What TCRdb holds here is the immuneACCESS table cut down to in-frame rearrangements. Part of the clones is not present; checked against another copy, under half of the missing clones reflect an unresolved V gene, and the others are unexplained. Clonal size and the V and J genes are those of that table, whereas D and trimming came from the DNA. This sample is represented by more than 300,000 clones; over 70% of them were singletons. Just under 6.5% of the sample lies in the top ten.

V has 0 bases trimmed and J has 7 bases trimmed; junction bases matching no gene number 3. Including the terminal cysteine and phenylalanine, the CDR3 comprises 14 residues. Only the CDR3 portion is preserved as DNA: 42 bases, with reading frame beginning at the first base. CDR1 and CDR2, per the germline V gene (reference sequence), are GTSNPN and SVGIG. This record comes from a study of blood T cell repertoires in COVID-19 (dated by TCRdb to about 2020). Study-wide context: Collaborator samples came from the United States, Italy and Spain and covered acute and convalescent phases of COVID-19. The material from the prospective study consisted of cDNA or gDNA derived from T cells, B-cell-depleted T cells, or PBMCs. The dataset comprised deeply sampled blood TCRbeta repertoires from subjects exposed to, actively infected with, or recovered from COVID-19. The repertoires were released in a freely available public database intended as a resource for research on the immune response to SARS-CoV-2. The samples were drawn from two sources: the first 160 participants of the ongoing ImmuneRACE study, and over 950 subjects contributed by 6 global collaborators. Nearly every sample came with metadata listing a de-identified subject ID, COVID-19 status, age in years and sex. Where available, HLA class I and class II types were taken from metadata supplied by the sample provider and were not determined by assay-based typing.

What the authors observed across the whole study: Clinical and demographic metadata were provided uncurated, with the amount varying by source and participant.

In this chain, TRBV30 is recombined with TRBJ1-6; TRBD1 agrees with 7 junctional bases. Specimen: peripheral blood. The receptor was isolated from a woman between 50 and 59 years old with COVID-19, enrolled during active disease. The sequenced DNA: TGTGCCTGGAGTGTCGGGACAGTAAATTCACCCCTCCACTTT. Its protein reads: CAWSVGTVNSPLHF.